The entry below describes one T cell receptor beta chain. The antigen remains unidentified. This table comes from immunoSEQ multiplex PCR, and its TCRdb copy is limited to in-frame clones, with some not included. The table records some 30,000 clones, about two thirds of them present only once. The V end lost 0 bases, the J end lost 2 bases, and 17 bases lay between the germline ends. The germline V gene encodes CDR1 SGHRS and CDR2 YFSETQ. The CDR3 extends over 17 amino acids. The data were obtained in a study of vaccination effects on CD4 cells after COVID-19. Study details: Samples were given by two convalescent patients 16 days and one week before vaccination.

General study points: By a late point after vaccination, infection- and vaccine-induced clones had shrunk markedly through clonal contraction.

Viral peptide pool expansion of antigen-specific CD4+ T cells preceded sequencing in the ViraFEST assay. Culture proceeded for more than nine days, and CD4+ T cells were then isolated. Confirmation by PCR established that the person had SARS-CoV-2 infection between March and December 2020. PBMC were cultured at around 2 million per well with roughly 10 IU/ml IL-2 and about 9.5 ug/ml peptides. Half of the medium was exchanged for IL-2 medium on both days 3 and 7. The TCR comes from a human donor who had a prior SARS-CoV-2 infection. The specimen comprised CD4+ T cells from PBMCs cultured with a peptide pool, sampled before COVID-19 vaccination. The gene calls are TRBV5-1 and TRBJ1-1; D is unresolved. The CDR3 protein is CASSLDGPGGANTEAFF. The CDR3 region has the DNA TGCGCCAGCAGCTTGGATGGGCCTGGAGGAGCAAACACTGAAGCTTTCTTT. The full variable domain, rest sourced from reference TRBV5-1 and TRBJ1-1, is KAGVTQTPRYLIKTRGQQVTLSCSPISGHRSVSWYQQTPGQGLQFLFEYFSETQRNKGNFPGRFSGRQFSNSRSEMNVSTLELGDSALYLCASSLDGPGGANTEAFFGQGTRLTVV.